This TCR beta chain was recorded in a study of T cells in Graves' hyperthyroidism and ophthalmopathy. Germline V CDR1 and CDR2: MDHEN, SYDVKM. The CDR3 length is 13 residues. Findings of the study overall: Patients with ophthalmopathy were separated from those with stable hyperthyroidism by a 13 V-J model. In the blood, most expanded thyroid clonotypes above 0.001 appeared as well.

Turning to this clonotype: What it binds is unknown. It may be a read error: a sequence one base away is much more abundant.

Thyroid ultrasound, orbital computed tomography, clinical symptoms, and serum thyroxine and TRAb underpinned diagnoses. RNA transcripts gave rise to amplified TCR beta CDR3 regions. A set of HTBI primers served as the primers for a first-round RT-PCR of the TCR CDR3. TCRdb fed the multiplex PCR reads into MiXCR, producing one record per CDR3 protein. The data show a few hundred thousand distinct CDR3 sequences, 46% seen once. The chain uses TRBV28 and TRBJ1-2, with D perhaps matching TRBD1 (5 bases). This sequence originates from an adult woman with Graves' disease, either hyperthyroidism or ophthalmopathy (not recorded which). The sequenced sample was peripheral blood or thyroid tissue (not recorded which). The CDR3 is CASTKTVNYVYTF. Written as DNA, the CDR3 is TGTGCCAGCACCAAGACAGTAAACTATGTCTACACCTTC.